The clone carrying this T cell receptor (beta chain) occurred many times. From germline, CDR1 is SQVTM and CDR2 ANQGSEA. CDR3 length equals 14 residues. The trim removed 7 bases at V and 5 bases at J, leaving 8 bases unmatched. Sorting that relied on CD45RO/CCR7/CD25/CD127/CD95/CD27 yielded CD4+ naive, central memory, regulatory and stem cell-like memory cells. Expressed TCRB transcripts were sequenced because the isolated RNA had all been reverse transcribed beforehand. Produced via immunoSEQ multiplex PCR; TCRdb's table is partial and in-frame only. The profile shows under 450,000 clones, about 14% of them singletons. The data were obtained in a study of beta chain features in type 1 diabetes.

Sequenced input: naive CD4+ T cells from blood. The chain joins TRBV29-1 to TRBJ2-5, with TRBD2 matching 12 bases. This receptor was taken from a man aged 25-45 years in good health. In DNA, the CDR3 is TGCAGCGCTCCAAACCTAGCGGGAGGGGAGACCCAGTACTTC. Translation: CSAPNLAGGETQYF.